This TCR beta chain stems from a study of blood T cell repertoires in COVID-19. For the study at large: From the United States, Italy and Spain came samples of acute and convalescent COVID-19. PBMCs, B-cell-depleted T cells, or T cells provided the cDNA or gDNA that made up the material.

Original handling: Estimates of nucleated cell counts were drawn from the amplification of reference gene primers. TCRdb keeps only in-frame clones here, not all; method: immunoSEQ multiplex PCR. V and J calls and clone size come straight from that table; D and trimming were deduced from the DNA. This sample has tens of thousands of clones; roughly 82% occur once, and the top ten carry about 1.8%. This clone was seen a few times. The CDR3 loop spans 16 amino acids. The sequence derives from a man aged 80 or over with active or convalescent COVID-19. This chain uses TRBV21-1 with TRBJ2-1; the table assigns TRBD1, which was not confirmed against the DNA. TRBV21-1 is tagged as a pseudogene. Sequenced input: peripheral blood. CDR3 protein: CASSAQRVLTGDEQFF. The CDR3 DNA reads as TGTGCCAGCAGCGCCCAGAGAGTCTTGACAGGGGATGAGCAGTTCTTC.